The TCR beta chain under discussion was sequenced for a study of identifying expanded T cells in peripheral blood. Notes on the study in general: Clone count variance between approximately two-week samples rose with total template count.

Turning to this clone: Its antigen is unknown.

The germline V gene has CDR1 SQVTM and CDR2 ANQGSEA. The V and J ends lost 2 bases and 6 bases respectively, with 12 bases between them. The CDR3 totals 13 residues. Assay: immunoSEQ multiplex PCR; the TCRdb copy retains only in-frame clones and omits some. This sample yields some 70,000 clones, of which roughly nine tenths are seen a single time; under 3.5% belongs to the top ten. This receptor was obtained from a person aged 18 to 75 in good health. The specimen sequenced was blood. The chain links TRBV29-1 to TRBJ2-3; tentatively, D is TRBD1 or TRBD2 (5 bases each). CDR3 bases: TGCAGCGTTGAAAAGGCCTGGGGGGATACGCAGTATTTT. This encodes CSVEKAWGDTQYF.